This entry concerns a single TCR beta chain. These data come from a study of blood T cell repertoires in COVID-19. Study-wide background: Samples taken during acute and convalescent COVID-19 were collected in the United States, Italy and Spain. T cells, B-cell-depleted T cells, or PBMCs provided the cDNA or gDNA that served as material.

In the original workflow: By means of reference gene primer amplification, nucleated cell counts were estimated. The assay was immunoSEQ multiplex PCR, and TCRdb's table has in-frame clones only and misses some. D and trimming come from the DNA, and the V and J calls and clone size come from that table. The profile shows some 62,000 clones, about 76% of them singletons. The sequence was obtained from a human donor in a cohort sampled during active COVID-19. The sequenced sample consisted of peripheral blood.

The CDR3: CASSIDSSYNSPLHF. The CDR3 nucleotides are TGTGCCAGCAGCATAGACAGCTCCTATAATTCACCCCTCCACTTT. The rearrangement uses TRBV7-9 and TRBJ1-6; TRBD1 is a possible D gene (5 bases). The ends were cut back, 5 bases at V and 0 bases at J, with 8 bases in the middle. The CDR3 loop spans 15 amino acids. The germline V gene has CDR1 SEHNR and CDR2 FQNEAQ (reference sequence).